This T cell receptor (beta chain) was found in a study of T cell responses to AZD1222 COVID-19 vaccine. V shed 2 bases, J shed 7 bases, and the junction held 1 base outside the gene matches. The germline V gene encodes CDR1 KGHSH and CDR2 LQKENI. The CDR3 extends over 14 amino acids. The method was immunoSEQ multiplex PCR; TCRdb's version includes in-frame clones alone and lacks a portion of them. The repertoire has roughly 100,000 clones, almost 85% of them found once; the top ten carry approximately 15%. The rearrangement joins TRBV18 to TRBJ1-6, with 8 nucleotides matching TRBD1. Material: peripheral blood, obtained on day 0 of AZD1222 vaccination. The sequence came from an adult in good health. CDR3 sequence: CASSPGTGNSPLHF. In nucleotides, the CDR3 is TGTGCCAGCTCACCAGGGACAGGAAATTCACCCCTCCACTTT.